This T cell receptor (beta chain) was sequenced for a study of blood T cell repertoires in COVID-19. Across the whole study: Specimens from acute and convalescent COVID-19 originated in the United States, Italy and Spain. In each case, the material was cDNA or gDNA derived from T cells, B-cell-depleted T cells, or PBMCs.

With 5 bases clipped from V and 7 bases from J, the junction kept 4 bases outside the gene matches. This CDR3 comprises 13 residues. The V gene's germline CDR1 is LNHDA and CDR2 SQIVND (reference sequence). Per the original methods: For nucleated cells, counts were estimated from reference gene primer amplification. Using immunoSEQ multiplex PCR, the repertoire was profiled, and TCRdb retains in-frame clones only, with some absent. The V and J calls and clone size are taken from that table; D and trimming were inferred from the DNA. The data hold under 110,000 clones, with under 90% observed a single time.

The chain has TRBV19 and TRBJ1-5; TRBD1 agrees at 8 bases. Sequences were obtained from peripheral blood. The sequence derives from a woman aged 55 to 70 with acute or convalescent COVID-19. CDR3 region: CASSEQGGQPQHF. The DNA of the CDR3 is TGTGCCAGTAGTGAACAGGGGGGGCAGCCCCAGCATTTT.